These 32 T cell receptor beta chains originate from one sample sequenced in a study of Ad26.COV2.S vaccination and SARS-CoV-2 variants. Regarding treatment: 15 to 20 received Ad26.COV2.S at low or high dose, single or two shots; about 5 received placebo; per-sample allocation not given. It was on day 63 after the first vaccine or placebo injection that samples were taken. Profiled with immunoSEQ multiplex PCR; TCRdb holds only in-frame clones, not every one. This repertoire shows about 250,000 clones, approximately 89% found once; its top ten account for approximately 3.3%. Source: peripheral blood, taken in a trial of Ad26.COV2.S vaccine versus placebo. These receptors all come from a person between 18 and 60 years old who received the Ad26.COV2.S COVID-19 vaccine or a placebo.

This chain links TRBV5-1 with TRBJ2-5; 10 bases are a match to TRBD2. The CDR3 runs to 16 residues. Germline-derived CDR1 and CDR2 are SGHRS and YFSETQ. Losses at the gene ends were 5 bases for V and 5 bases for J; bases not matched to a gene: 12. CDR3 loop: CASRPIAGGPPETQYF. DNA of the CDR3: TGCGCCAGCAGACCTATAGCGGGGGGACCTCCGGAGACCCAGTACTTC.

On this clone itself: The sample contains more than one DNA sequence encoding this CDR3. CDR3 DNA: TGTGCCACCAGTGATCCCAACACCGGGGAGCTGTTTTTT. The encoded protein is CATSDPNTGELFF. This chain connects TRBV24-1 to TRBJ2-2; D gene unclear. Germline assignment: CDR1 KGHDR and CDR2 SFDVKD. The CDR3 consists of 13 residues. The V and J ends lost 3 bases and 2 bases respectively, with 3 bases between them.

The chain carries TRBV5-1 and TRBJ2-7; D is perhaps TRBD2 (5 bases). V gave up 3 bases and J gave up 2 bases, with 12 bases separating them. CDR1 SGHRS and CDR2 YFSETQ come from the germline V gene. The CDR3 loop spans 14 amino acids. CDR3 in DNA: TGCGCCAGCAGCTCCTGGAGGCTTGCCTACGAGCAGTACTTC. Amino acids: CASSSWRLAYEQYF. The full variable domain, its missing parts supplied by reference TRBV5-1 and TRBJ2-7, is KAGVTQTPRYLIKTRGQQVTLSCSPISGHRSVSWYQQTPGQGLQFLFEYFSETQRNKGNFPGRFSGRQFSNSRSEMNVSTLELGDSALYLCASSSWRLAYEQYFGPGTRLTVT.

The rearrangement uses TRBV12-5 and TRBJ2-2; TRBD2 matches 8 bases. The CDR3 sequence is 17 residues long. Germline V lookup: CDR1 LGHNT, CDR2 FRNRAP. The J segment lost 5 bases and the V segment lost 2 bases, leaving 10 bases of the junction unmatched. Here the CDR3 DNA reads TGTGCTAGTGGTTTGAGGCCGGGAGGGAGCTGGACCGGGGAGCTGTTTTTT. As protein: CASGLRPGGSWTGELFF.

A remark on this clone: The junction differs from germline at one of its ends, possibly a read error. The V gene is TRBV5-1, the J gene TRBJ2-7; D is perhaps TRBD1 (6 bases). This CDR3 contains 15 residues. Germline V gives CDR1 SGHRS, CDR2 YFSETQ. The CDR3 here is CASSFVGDNGGKVHF. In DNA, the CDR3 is TGCGCCAGCAGCTTTGTGGGGGATAATGGGGGCAAGGTCCACTTC.

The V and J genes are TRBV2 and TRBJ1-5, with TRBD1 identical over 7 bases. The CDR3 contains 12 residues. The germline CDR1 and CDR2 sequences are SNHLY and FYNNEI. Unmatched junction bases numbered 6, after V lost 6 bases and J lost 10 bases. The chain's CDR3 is CASSLQGDPQHF. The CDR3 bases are TGTGCCAGCAGCCTCCAGGGGGATCCCCAGCATTTT.

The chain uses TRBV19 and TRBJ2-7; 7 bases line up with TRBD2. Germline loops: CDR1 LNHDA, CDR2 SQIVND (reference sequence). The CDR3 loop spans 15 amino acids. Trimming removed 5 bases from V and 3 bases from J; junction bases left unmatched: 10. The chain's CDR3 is CASSPGGGSVYEQYF. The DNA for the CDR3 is TGTGCCAGTAGTCCCGGGGGAGGGTCGGTCTACGAGCAGTACTTC.

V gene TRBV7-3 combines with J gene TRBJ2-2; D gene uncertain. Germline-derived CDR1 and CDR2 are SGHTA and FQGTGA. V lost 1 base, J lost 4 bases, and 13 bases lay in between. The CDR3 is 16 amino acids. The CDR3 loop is CASSLIPQRFTGELFF. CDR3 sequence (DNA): TGTGCCAGCAGCTTAATACCCCAGAGATTCACCGGGGAGCTGTTTTTT.

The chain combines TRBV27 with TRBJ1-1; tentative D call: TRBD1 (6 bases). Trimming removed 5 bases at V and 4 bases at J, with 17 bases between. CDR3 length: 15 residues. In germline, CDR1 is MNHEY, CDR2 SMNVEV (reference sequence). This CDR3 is CASSPSPTGSTEAFF. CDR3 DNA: TGTGCCAGCAGTCCATCCCCTACAGGGAGCACTGAAGCTTTCTTT.

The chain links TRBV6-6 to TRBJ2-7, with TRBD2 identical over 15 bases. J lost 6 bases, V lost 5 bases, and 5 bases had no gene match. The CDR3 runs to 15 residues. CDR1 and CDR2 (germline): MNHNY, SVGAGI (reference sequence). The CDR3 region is CASSQGLAGGREQYF. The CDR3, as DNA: TGTGCCAGCAGTCAGGGACTAGCGGGAGGACGCGAGCAGTACTTC.

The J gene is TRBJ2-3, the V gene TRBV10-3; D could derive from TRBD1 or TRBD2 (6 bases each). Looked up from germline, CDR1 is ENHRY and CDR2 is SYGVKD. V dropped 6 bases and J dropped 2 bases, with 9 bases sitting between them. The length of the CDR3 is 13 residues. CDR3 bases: TGTGCCATCAGGGGGGGCTCCACAGATACGCAGTATTTT. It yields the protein CAIRGGSTDTQYF.

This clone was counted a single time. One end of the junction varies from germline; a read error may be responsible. DNA of the CDR3: TGTGCCAGCAGAGAAGACAGCTACGAGCAGTACTTC. This encodes CASREDSYEQYF. V is TRBV2 and J is TRBJ2-7, with D possibly being TRBD1 (5 bases). Germline V gene lookup returns CDR1 SNHLY and CDR2 FYNNEI. There are 12 residues in the CDR3.

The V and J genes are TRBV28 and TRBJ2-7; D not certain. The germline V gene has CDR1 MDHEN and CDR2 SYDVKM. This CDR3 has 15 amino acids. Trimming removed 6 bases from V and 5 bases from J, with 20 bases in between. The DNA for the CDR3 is TGTGCCAGCAGACCAACAAAAGGAGTCCCGAACGAGCAGTACTTC. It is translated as CASRPTKGVPNEQYF.

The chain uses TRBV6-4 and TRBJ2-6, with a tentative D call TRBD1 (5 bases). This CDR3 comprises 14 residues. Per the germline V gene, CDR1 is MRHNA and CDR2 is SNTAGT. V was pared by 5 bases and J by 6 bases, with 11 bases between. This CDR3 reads CASSNVQEANVLTF. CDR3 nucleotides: TGTGCCAGCAGTAACGTACAGGAGGCCAACGTCCTGACTTTC.

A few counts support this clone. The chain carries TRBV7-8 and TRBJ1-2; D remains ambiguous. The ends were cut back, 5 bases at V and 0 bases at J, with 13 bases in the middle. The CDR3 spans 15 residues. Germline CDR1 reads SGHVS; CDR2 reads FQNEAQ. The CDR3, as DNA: TGTGCCAGCAGCCCAAACAGTGCCACTAACTATGGCTACACCTTC. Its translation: CASSPNSATNYGYTF.

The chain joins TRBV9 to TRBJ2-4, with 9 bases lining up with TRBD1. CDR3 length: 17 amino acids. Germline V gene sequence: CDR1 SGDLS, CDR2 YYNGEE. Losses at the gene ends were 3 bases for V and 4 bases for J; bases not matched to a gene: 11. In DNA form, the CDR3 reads TGTGCCAGCAGCGCCGACCGGGACAGGGTGTTGAAAAACATTCAGTACTTC. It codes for CASSADRDRVLKNIQYF.

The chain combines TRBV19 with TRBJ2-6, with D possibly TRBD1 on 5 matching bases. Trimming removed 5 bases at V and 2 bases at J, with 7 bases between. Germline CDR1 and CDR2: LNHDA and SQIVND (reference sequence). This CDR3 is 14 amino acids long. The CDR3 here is CASSQGAGANVLTF. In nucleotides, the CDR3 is TGTGCCAGTAGTCAGGGCGCTGGGGCCAACGTCCTGACTTTC.

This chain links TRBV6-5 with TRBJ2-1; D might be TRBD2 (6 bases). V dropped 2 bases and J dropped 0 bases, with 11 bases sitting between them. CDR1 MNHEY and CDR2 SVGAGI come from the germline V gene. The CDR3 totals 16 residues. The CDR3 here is CASSYIGGSSYNEQFF. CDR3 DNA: TGTGCCAGCAGTTACATCGGGGGAAGCTCCTACAATGAGCAGTTCTTC.

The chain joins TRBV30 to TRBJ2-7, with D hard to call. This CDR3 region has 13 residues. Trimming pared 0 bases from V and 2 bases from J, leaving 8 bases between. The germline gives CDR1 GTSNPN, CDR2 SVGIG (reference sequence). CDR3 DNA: TGTGCCTGGAGTGTAAAGGGAACCTACGAGCAGTACTTC. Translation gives CAWSVKGTYEQYF.

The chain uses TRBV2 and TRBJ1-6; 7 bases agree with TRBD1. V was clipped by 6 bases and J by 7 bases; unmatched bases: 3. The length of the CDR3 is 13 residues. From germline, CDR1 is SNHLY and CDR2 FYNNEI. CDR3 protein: CASRNRGNSPLHF. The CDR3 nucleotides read TGTGCCAGCAGGAACAGGGGAAATTCACCCCTCCACTTT.

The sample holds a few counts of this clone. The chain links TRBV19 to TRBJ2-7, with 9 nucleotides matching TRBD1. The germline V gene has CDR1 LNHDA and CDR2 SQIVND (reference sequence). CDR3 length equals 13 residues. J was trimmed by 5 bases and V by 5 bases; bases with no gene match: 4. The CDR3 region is CASSRRDRDEQYF. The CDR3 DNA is TGTGCCAGTAGTCGCCGGGACAGGGACGAGCAGTACTTC.

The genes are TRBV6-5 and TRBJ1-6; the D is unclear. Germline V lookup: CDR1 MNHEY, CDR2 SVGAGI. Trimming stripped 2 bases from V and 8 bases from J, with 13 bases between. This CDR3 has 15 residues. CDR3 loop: CASSYEGHRDSPLHF. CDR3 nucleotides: TGTGCCAGCAGTTACGAGGGTCACCGGGATTCACCCCTCCACTTT.

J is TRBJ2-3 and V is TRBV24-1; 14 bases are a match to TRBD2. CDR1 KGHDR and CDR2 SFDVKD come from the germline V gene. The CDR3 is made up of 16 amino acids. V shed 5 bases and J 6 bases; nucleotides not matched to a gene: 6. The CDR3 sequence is CATSAGLAGGGDTQYF. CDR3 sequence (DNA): TGTGCCACCAGTGCCGGACTAGCGGGAGGTGGGGATACGCAGTATTTT.

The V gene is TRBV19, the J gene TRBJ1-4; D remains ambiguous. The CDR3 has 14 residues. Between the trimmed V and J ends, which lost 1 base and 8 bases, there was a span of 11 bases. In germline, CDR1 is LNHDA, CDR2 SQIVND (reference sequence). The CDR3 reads CASSIGAIGEKLFF. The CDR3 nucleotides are TGTGCCAGTAGTATAGGGGCGATAGGCGAAAAACTGTTTTTT. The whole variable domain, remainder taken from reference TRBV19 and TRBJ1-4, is DGGITQSPKYLFRKEGQNVTLSCEQNLNHDAMYWYRQDPGQGLRLIYYSQIVNDFQKGDIAEGYSVSREKKESFPLTVTSAQKNPTAFYLCASSIGAIGEKLFFGSGTQLSVL.

CDR3: CASTLDREGYGYTF. CDR3 nucleotide sequence: TGTGCCAGCACATTAGACAGGGAAGGTTATGGCTACACCTTC. The V and J genes are TRBV6-1 and TRBJ1-2; TRBD1 matches 7 bases. The CDR3 sequence is 14 residues long. V was pared by 7 bases and J by 5 bases, with 10 bases of the junction left unmatched. The germline CDR1 and CDR2 sequences are MNHNS and SASEGT.

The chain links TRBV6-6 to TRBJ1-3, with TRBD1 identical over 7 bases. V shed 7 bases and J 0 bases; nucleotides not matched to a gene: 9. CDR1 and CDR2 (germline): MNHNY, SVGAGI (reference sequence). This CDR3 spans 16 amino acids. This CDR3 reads CASTGGRGSSGNTIYF. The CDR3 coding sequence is TGTGCCAGCACCGGGGGCAGGGGGAGCTCTGGAAACACCATATATTTT.

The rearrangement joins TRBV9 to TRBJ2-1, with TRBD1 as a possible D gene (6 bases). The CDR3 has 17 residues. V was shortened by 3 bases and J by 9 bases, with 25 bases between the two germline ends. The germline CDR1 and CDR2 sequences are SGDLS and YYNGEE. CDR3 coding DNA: TGTGCCAGCAGCGCTCAAGGCAGGGGCCGAAGCATAGGTGAGCAGTTCTTC. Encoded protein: CASSAQGRGRSIGEQFF.

The CDR3 is CASSLGSYEKLFF. In DNA form, the CDR3 reads TGTGCCAGCAGCTTAGGCAGCTATGAAAAACTGTTTTTT. V and J are TRBV7-9 and TRBJ1-4; D gene ambiguous. CDR1 and CDR2 from the germline V gene are SEHNR and FQNEAQ (reference sequence). V gave up 1 base and J gave up 6 bases, with 6 bases separating them. The CDR3 runs 13 residues.

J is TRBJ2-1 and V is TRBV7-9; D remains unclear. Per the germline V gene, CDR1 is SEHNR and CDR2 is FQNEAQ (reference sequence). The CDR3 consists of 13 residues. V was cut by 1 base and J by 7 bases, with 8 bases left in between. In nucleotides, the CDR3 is TGTGCCAGCAGCTTAGATCCTCATAATGAGCAGTTCTTC. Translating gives CASSLDPHNEQFF. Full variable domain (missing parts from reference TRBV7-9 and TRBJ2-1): DTGVSQNPRHKITKRGQNVTFRCDPISEHNRLYWYRQTLGQGPEFLTYFQNEAQLEKSRLLSDRFSAERPKGSFSTLEIQRTEQGDSAMYLCASSLDPHNEQFFGPGTRLTVL.

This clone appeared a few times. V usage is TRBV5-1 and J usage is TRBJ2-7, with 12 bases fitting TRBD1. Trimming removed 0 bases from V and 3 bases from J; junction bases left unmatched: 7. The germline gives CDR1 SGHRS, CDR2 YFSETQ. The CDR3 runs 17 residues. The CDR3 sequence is CASSLASGTGGGYEQYF. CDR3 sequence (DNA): TGCGCCAGCAGCTTGGCCTCCGGGACAGGGGGCGGCTACGAGCAGTACTTC. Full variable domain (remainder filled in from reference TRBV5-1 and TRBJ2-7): KAGVTQTPRYLIKTRGQQVTLSCSPISGHRSVSWYQQTPGQGLQFLFEYFSETQRNKGNFPGRFSGRQFSNSRSEMNVSTLELGDSALYLCASSLASGTGGGYEQYFGPGTRLTVT.

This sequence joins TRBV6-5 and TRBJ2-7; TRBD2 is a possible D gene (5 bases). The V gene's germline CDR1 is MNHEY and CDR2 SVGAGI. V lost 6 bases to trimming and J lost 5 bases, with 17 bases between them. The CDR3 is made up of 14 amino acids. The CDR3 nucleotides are TGTGCCAGCAGCCCAGAGGGTGCTTACCACGAGCAGTACTTC. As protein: CASSPEGAYHEQYF.

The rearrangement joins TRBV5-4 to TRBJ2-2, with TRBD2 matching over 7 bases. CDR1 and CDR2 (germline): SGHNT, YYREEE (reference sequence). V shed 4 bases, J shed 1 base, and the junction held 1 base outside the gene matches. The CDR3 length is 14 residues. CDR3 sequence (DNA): TGTGCCAGCAGCAGCGGGGTGAACACCGGGGAGCTGTTTTTT. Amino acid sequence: CASSSGVNTGELFF.